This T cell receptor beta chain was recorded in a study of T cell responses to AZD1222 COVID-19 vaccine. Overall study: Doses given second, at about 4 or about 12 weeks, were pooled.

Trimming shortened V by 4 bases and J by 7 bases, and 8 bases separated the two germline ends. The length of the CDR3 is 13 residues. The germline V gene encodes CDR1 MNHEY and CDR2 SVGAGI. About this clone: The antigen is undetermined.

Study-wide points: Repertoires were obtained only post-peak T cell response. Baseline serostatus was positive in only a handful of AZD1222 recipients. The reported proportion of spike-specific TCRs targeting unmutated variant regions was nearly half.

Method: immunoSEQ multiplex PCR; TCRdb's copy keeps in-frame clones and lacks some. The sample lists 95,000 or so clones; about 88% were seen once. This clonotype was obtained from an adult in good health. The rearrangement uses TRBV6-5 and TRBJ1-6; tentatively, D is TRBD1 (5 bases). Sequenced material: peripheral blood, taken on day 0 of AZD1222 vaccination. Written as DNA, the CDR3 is TGTGCCAGCAGTTTACGACAGAATTCACCCCTCCACTTT. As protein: CASSLRQNSPLHF.